The following is a T cell receptor beta chain sequence with its context. Its antigen remains unidentified. The data are from a study of radiation and T cells in renal cell carcinoma. The time point denotes: blood 2 weeks post-SBRT. Treatment reported: 15 Gy SBRT to primary tumor, nephrectomy 4 weeks later. Profiling relied on immunoSEQ multiplex PCR, and the TCRdb table lists in-frame clones only, not all of them. The sample includes some 150,000 clones, 87% seen only once; the top ten take 10% to 15%. Study-wide points: Top tumor clonotypes rose in blood 2 weeks post-radiation, then contracted.

V dropped 10 bases and J dropped 4; count of bases not matched to a gene: 16. Germline CDR1 is LNHDA and CDR2 is SQIVND (reference sequence). This CDR3 contains 15 residues. The clonotype was recovered from a woman aged 50 to 60 with renal cell carcinoma. The chain joins TRBV19 to TRBJ2-7; 7 nucleotides agree with TRBD1. The sequenced sample was blood, obtained from a patient whose treatment included radiotherapy and nephrectomy. The CDR3 region is CATRPLNRGTYEQYF. The CDR3 nucleotides are TGTGCCACTCGGCCCTTAAACAGGGGAACGTACGAGCAGTACTTC.